This T cell receptor (beta chain) was profiled in a study of CD8+ T cells in alopecia areata. In the study overall: Tofacitinib ran for 6 to 18 months before 6 months off drug. Findings and caveats of the study: Normal-skin resident alphabeta T cells also appear among scalp sample sequences. It was lesional scalp, especially alopecia totalis/universalis, that showed higher clonality than normal scalp. Mouse data revealed clearer TCR sharing than patient data did, a gap possibly tied to HLA.

CDR3 size: 11 residues. V was trimmed by 6 bases and J by 5 bases, leaving 7 bases between them. Germline V CDR1 and CDR2: SGHAT, FQNNGV. cDNA prepared by RNA extraction and subsequent reverse transcription served as the template for sequencing. The table came from immunoSEQ multiplex PCR; TCRdb's copy has only in-frame clones and leaves some out. The sample records 130,000 to 150,000 clones, 75% to 90% being singletons. As to this clone: Its matching antigen is unknown.

The receptor was derived from a human donor with alopecia areata. The specimen was CD8+ T cells sorted from blood, collected at week 0. V gene TRBV11-2 combines with J gene TRBJ1-1; possibly TRBD1 for D (5 bases). This CDR3 reads CASRWGTEAFF. The CDR3 region has the DNA TGTGCCAGCAGGTGGGGGACTGAAGCTTTCTTT.